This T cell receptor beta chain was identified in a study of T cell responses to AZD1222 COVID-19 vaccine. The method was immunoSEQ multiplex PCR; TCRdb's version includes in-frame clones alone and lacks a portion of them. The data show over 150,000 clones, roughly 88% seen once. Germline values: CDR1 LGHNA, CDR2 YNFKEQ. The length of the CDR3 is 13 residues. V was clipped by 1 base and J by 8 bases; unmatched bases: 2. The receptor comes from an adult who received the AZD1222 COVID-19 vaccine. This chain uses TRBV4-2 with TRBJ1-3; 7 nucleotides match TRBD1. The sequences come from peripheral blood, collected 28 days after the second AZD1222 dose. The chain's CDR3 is CASSQARGDTIYF. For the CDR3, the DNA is TGTGCCAGCAGCCAAGCCAGGGGGGACACCATATATTTT.